What follows are 24 T cell receptor beta chains derived from one specimen sequenced in a study of CD8 T cells in ankylosing spondylitis. In TCRdb, the 5' RACE reads were re-called with MiXCR into one record per CDR3 protein. The profile shows roughly 180,000 distinct CDR3 sequences, 9.5% to 15% of them singletons. Sample: blood, either unsorted or a sorted T cell fraction (not recorded which). The source is a male donor with ankylosing spondylitis or in good health (not recorded which).

This clonotype was seen a few times. V usage is TRBV13 and J usage is TRBJ2-5; 11 positions agree with TRBD2. The V gene's germline CDR1 is PRHDT and CDR2 FYEKMQ (reference sequence). The CDR3 runs 16 residues. Trimming removed 5 bases from V and 0 bases from J; junction bases left unmatched: 5. The CDR3 is CASSPTSGGYQETQYF. DNA of the CDR3: TGTGCCAGCAGCCCAACTAGCGGGGGTTACCAAGAGACCCAGTACTTC.

The chain links TRBV10-3 to TRBJ2-6; 7 bases map to TRBD2. The length of the CDR3 is 17 residues. J was trimmed by 2 bases and V by 8 bases; bases with no gene match: 12. Germline loops: CDR1 ENHRY, CDR2 SYGVKD. The CDR3 reads CAIGGGGRLTGANVLTF. CDR3 nucleotide sequence: TGTGCCATCGGGGGGGGAGGCAGACTCACTGGGGCCAACGTCCTGACTTTC.

J is TRBJ2-7 and V is TRBV5-4, with a possible D match to TRBD1 (5 bases). The CDR3 loop spans 14 amino acids. The germline V and J ends were trimmed by 1 base and 5 bases, with 13 bases remaining between them. Germline loops: CDR1 SGHNT, CDR2 YYREEE (reference sequence). Here the CDR3 reads CASSLFQGVNEQYF. CDR3 coding DNA: TGTGCCAGCAGCTTGTTCCAGGGTGTGAACGAGCAGTACTTC.

This clonotype was found a few times. This chain connects TRBV7-9 to TRBJ2-1; 7 bases map to TRBD1. The J segment lost 1 base and the V segment lost 5 bases, leaving 8 bases of the junction unmatched. The length of the CDR3 is 16 residues. Germline CDR1 and CDR2: SEHNR and FQNEAQ (reference sequence). The CDR3 sequence is CASSRTGAPSYNEQFF. The CDR3 DNA reads TGTGCCAGCAGCCGCACAGGGGCTCCGTCCTACAATGAGCAGTTCTTC. Complete variable domain (other parts from reference TRBV7-9 and TRBJ2-1): DTGVSQNPRHKITKRGQNVTFRCDPISEHNRLYWYRQTLGQGPEFLTYFQNEAQLEKSRLLSDRFSAERPKGSFSTLEIQRTEQGDSAMYLCASSRTGAPSYNEQFFGPGTRLTVL.

This clonotype was found a few times. V and J are TRBV12-5 and TRBJ1-3; D unresolved. CDR3 length: 13 amino acids. V was shortened by 5 bases and J by 2 bases, with 7 bases between the two germline ends. Germline V gives CDR1 LGHNT, CDR2 FRNRAP. CDR3 region: CASGPSAGNTIYF. CDR3 nucleotides: TGTGCTAGTGGTCCCTCGGCTGGAAACACCATATATTTT. Full variable domain (missing parts from reference TRBV12-5 and TRBJ1-3): DARVTQTPRHKVTEMGQEVTMRCQPILGHNTVFWYRQTMMQGLELLAYFRNRAPLDDSGMPKDRFSAEMPDATLATLKIQPSEPRDSAVYFCASGPSAGNTIYFGEGSWLTVV.

The chain has TRBV3-1 and TRBJ2-7, with 7 positions matching TRBD2. V was clipped by 4 bases and J by 0 bases; unmatched bases: 3. CDR1 and CDR2 (germline): LGHDT, YNNKEL (reference sequence). The CDR3 is 14 residues long. CDR3 in DNA: TGTGCCAGCAGCCTCGGGGAGGGCTCCTACGAGCAGTACTTC. This sequence encodes CASSLGEGSYEQYF.

Of note for this clonotype: Since a much larger clone is just one base distant, this may be a read error. This chain's CDR3 is CASSFWATYEQYF. The CDR3 DNA sequence: TGTGCCAGCAGTTTCTGGGCGACCTACGAGCAGTACTTC. This chain uses TRBV12-3 or TRBV12-4 with TRBJ2-7, with D uncertain. The germline V and J ends were trimmed by 3 bases and 2 bases, with 8 bases remaining between them. The CDR3 contains 13 residues.

This clonotype was counted a few times. The chain recombines TRBV27 with TRBJ1-1; tentative D call: TRBD1 (5 bases). Germline CDR1 is MNHEY and CDR2 is SMNVEV (reference sequence). This CDR3 has 14 residues. Trimming shortened V by 7 bases and J by 5 bases, and 17 bases separated the two germline ends. CDR3 DNA: TGTGCCAGCACTCCGGGGGGTAAGGGGACTGAAGCTTTCTTT. As protein: CASTPGGKGTEAFF.

The rearrangement joins TRBV6-1 to TRBJ1-4; 7 nucleotides agree with TRBD1. The germline V gene has CDR1 MNHNS and CDR2 SASEGT. The V segment lost 6 bases and the J segment 6 bases; nucleotides outside the gene matches: 7. The length of the CDR3 is 14 residues. The CDR3 DNA sequence: TGTGCCAGCAGGGAACAGGGGAGGGATGAAAAACTGTTTTTT. It yields the protein CASREQGRDEKLFF.

The chain has TRBV3-1 and TRBJ2-1; 13 nucleotides line up with TRBD2. The CDR3 loop spans 19 amino acids. Per the germline V gene, CDR1 is LGHDT and CDR2 is YNNKEL (reference sequence). J was trimmed by 3 bases and V by 0 bases; bases with no gene match: 8. The CDR3: CASSQEGLGLAGVYNEQFF. The CDR3 DNA follows: TGTGCCAGCAGCCAAGAAGGGCTCGGACTAGCGGGGGTCTACAATGAGCAGTTCTTC.

This clonotype has a handful of counts. The chain couples TRBV6-1 to TRBJ2-7; maybe TRBD1 (6 bases). Per germline, CDR1 MNHNS and CDR2 SASEGT. V lost 0 bases and J 5 bases, leaving 11 bases between the germline ends. This CDR3 contains 14 residues. The CDR3 DNA follows: TGTGCCAGCAGTGAAGCGACAGGCGGCGACGAGCAGTACTTC. Translation gives CASSEATGGDEQYF.

This clonotype was picked up a small number of times. The chain recombines TRBV2 with TRBJ2-1; TRBD2 agrees at 10 bases. J gave up 8 bases and V 10 bases, and 14 bases lay outside the gene matches. Germline V CDR1 and CDR2: SNHLY, FYNNEI. This CDR3 has 15 amino acids. CDR3: CATQSASGSKDEQFF. The CDR3 region has the DNA TGTGCCACCCAGAGTGCTAGCGGGAGTAAGGATGAGCAGTTCTTC. The full variable domain, with the rest looked up from reference TRBV2 and TRBJ2-1, is EPEVTQTPSHQVTQMGQEVILRCVPISNHLYFYWYRQILGQKVEFLVSFYNNEISEKSEIFDDQFSVERPDGSNFTLKIRSTKLEDSAMYFCATQSASGSKDEQFFGPGTRLTVL.

This clonotype has at least ten counts. V and J are TRBV3-1 and TRBJ2-7; D remains ambiguous. V shed 1 base and J shed 3 bases, with 16 bases lying between them. CDR1 is LGHDT, CDR2 YNNKEL, per germline (reference sequence). This CDR3 is 16 amino acids long. Written as DNA, the CDR3 is TGTGCCAGCAGCCAAGCCGAGAACAGAGAAATCTACGAGCAGTACTTC. Protein product: CASSQAENREIYEQYF.

V gene TRBV9 combines with J gene TRBJ2-1, with D tentatively TRBD2 (5 bases). From germline, CDR1 is SGDLS and CDR2 YYNGEE. This CDR3 region has 12 residues. V lost 10 bases, J lost 10 bases, and 18 bases lay in between. CDR3 residues: CASRGSDLEQFF. The CDR3 coding sequence is TGTGCCTCACGGGGATCCGACTTAGAGCAGTTCTTC.

This clonotype was counted a few times. The rearrangement joins TRBV19 to TRBJ1-1; D gene uncertain. The germline V and J ends were trimmed by 4 bases and 0 bases, with 12 bases remaining between them. CDR1 is LNHDA and CDR2 is SQIVND in the germline V gene (reference sequence). The CDR3 loop spans 15 amino acids. The DNA of the CDR3 is TGTGCCAGTAGTACCGGACCCGGGGTGAACACTGAAGCTTTCTTT. It is translated as CASSTGPGVNTEAFF.

This clonotype has only a few counts. The chain is built from TRBV24-1 and TRBJ2-6; the D gene is possibly TRBD1 (6 bases). Germline CDR1 is KGHDR and CDR2 is SFDVKD. Trimming took 4 bases from V and 0 from J, leaving 15 bases between them. The CDR3 contains 18 residues. The CDR3 reads CATSEIQGTSSGANVLTF. The CDR3 DNA is TGTGCCACCAGTGAGATACAGGGAACGAGCTCTGGGGCCAACGTCCTGACTTTC.

The chain carries TRBV5-1 and TRBJ1-1, with unresolved D. Per germline, CDR1 SGHRS and CDR2 YFSETQ. V was pared by 1 base and J by 0 bases, with 10 bases between. CDR3 length equals 15 residues. The CDR3, as DNA: TGCGCCAGCAGCTTGCCTCATTCGTTGAACACTGAAGCTTTCTTT. Amino acids: CASSLPHSLNTEAFF.

This chain joins TRBV19 and TRBJ2-7; no firm D call. Germline V lookup: CDR1 LNHDA, CDR2 SQIVND (reference sequence). This CDR3 spans 14 amino acids. The ends were cut back, 1 base at V and 2 bases at J, with 9 bases in the middle. CDR3 sequence reads: CASSIVDGAYEQYF. The CDR3 nucleotides are TGTGCCAGTAGTATAGTGGACGGAGCCTACGAGCAGTACTTC.

This clonotype was found many times. CDR3 loop: CASSLEGIYGYTF. In DNA, the CDR3 is TGTGCCAGCAGCTTGGAAGGCATCTATGGCTACACCTTC. The rearrangement uses TRBV5-6 and TRBJ1-2, with D hard to call. V lost 0 bases, J lost 4 bases, and 7 bases lay in between. The CDR3 length is 13 residues. Germline V gives CDR1 SGHDT, CDR2 YYEEEE.

This clonotype was counted a few times. This chain connects TRBV6-1 to TRBJ2-3, with 9 bases fitting TRBD2. The CDR3 is 15 residues long. Germline V gene sequence: CDR1 MNHNS, CDR2 SASEGT. V trimming: 6 bases; J trimming: 1 base; junction bases outside the gene matches: 5. In nucleotides, the CDR3 is TGTGCCAGCAGCTTTTTAGCGGGGGGCACAGATACGCAGTATTTT. This sequence encodes CASSFLAGGTDTQYF.

A few counts support this clonotype. The chain carries TRBV11-2 and TRBJ2-7; 10 nucleotides match TRBD1. Looked up from germline, CDR1 is SGHAT and CDR2 is FQNNGV. The trim removed 5 bases at V and 3 bases at J, leaving 7 bases unmatched. CDR3 length: 15 residues. The CDR3, as DNA: TGTGCCAGCAGCCTTAGACAGGGGGCCAGCTACGAGCAGTACTTC. This encodes CASSLRQGASYEQYF.

V usage is TRBV27 and J usage is TRBJ2-1; 9 bases match TRBD1. Trimming cost V 8 bases and J 2 bases; bases outside gene matches: 7. This CDR3 comprises 15 residues. CDR1 and CDR2 from the germline V gene are MNHEY and SMNVEV (reference sequence). This CDR3 reads CASATGTGPYNEQFF. CDR3 nucleotides: TGTGCCAGCGCAACCGGGACAGGGCCCTACAATGAGCAGTTCTTC.

This clonotype was seen repeatedly, ten times or more. The chain joins TRBV12-3 or TRBV12-4 to TRBJ2-1; TRBD2 matches 7 bases. After removal of 7 bases from V and 8 bases from J, the junction contained 14 bases not matched to a gene. The CDR3 extends over 15 amino acids. The CDR3 sequence: CASTFEAGASDEQFF. DNA of the CDR3: TGTGCCAGCACCTTTGAGGCGGGAGCTTCGGATGAGCAGTTCTTC.

The table lists this clonotype with a few counts. The chain employs TRBV21-1 and TRBJ2-7. TRBV21-1 is a pseudogene. The length of the CDR3 is 15 residues. CDR3 nucleotides: TGTGCCAGCGAACGACTGGGTAGCGGCCCCTACGAGCAGTACTTC. Translated, it gives CASERLGSGPYEQYF.